One sample yielded the 15 T cell receptor beta chains listed below, sequenced in a study of T cell responses to AZD1222 COVID-19 vaccine. Profiled with immunoSEQ multiplex PCR; TCRdb holds only in-frame clones, not every one. The sample comprises 140,000 to 150,000 clones, approximately 88% of which are singletons, and 5.4% rests with the top ten. Sequencing used peripheral blood, obtained 28 days after the second dose of the MenACWY control vaccine. The receptor set was obtained from an adult who received the MenACWY meningococcal vaccine as a control.

The gene calls are TRBV7-9 and TRBJ2-5, with 7 bases matching TRBD2. Germline-derived CDR1 and CDR2 are SEHNR and FQNEAQ (reference sequence). The V gene end was trimmed by 4 bases and the J gene end by 5 bases; junction bases not matched to a gene: 10. CDR3 length equals 15 residues. The CDR3 reads CASSSYSGRGETQYF. As DNA, the CDR3 is TGTGCCAGCAGCTCTTATAGCGGGCGGGGTGAGACCCAGTACTTC.

The rearrangement uses TRBV19 and TRBJ1-2; D possibly corresponds to TRBD1 (5 bases). V was clipped by 4 bases and J by 8 bases, with 8 bases between them. This CDR3 region has 11 residues. CDR1 is LNHDA and CDR2 is SQIVND in the germline V gene (reference sequence). The CDR3 DNA follows: TGTGCCAGTAGTACTAGGGGAGGCTACACCTTC. Amino acids: CASSTRGGYTF.

A remark on this clone: The identical CDR3 is also encoded by other nucleotide sequences in the sample. The chain has TRBV19 and TRBJ1-2; the D is unclear. V gave up 1 base and J gave up 2 bases, with 11 bases separating them. Germline V lookup: CDR1 LNHDA, CDR2 SQIVND (reference sequence). This CDR3 has 15 amino acids. CDR3 region: CASSIARTGNYGYTF. In DNA, the CDR3 is TGTGCCAGTAGTATAGCCCGGACTGGAAACTATGGCTACACCTTC.

The chain has TRBV27 and TRBJ1-1, with unresolved D. The CDR3 sequence is 12 residues long. Germline loops: CDR1 MNHEY, CDR2 SMNVEV (reference sequence). The V and J ends lost 4 bases and 3 bases respectively, with 6 bases between them. CDR3 DNA sequence: TGTGCCAGCAGTTCACCCCACACTGAAGCTTTCTTT. Translation gives CASSSPHTEAFF.

CDR3 DNA: TGTGCCAGCAGCCCTACAGGGGATGGCTACACCTTC. This translates into CASSPTGDGYTF. The chain employs TRBV7-9 and TRBJ1-2; 7 bases are a match to TRBD1. The V segment lost 5 bases and the J segment 6 bases; nucleotides outside the gene matches: 3. The CDR3 consists of 12 residues. CDR1 is SEHNR and CDR2 is FQNEAQ in the germline V gene (reference sequence).

This rearrangement joins TRBV11-3 to TRBJ1-3, with a tentative D call TRBD1 (5 bases). CDR1 is SGHNT, CDR2 YENEEA, per germline. The CDR3 is 17 residues long. V lost 5 bases and J lost 0, with 17 bases in between. CDR3 DNA: TGTGCCAGCAGCCACGCTAGGGCAGGGAGCTCTGGAAACACCATATATTTT. Protein product: CASSHARAGSSGNTIYF.

The chain employs TRBV6-1 and TRBJ1-2; D is possibly TRBD1 (6 bases). The CDR3 runs to 13 residues. Germline V CDR1 and CDR2: MNHNS, SASEGT. The ends were cut back, 2 bases at V and 6 bases at J, with 10 bases in the middle. CDR3 coding DNA: TGTGCCAGCAGTGAAAAGACAGGAAATGGCTACACCTTC. Amino acids: CASSEKTGNGYTF.

The chain links TRBV24-1 to TRBJ1-5; D might be TRBD1 (5 bases). The V gene lost 2 bases and the J gene lost 7 bases, with 11 bases spanning the gap. The CDR3 has 14 residues. Germline loops: CDR1 KGHDR, CDR2 SFDVKD. CDR3 nucleotide sequence: TGTGCCACCAGTGATTCCTCGGGGGTGCAGCCCCAGCATTTT. Translated: CATSDSSGVQPQHF.

The rearrangement joins TRBV6-5 to TRBJ1-3; TRBD1 aligns across 8 bases. The CDR3 loop spans 14 amino acids. Germline CDR1 is MNHEY and CDR2 is SVGAGI. Losses at the gene ends were 6 bases for V and 4 bases for J; bases not matched to a gene: 5. For the CDR3, the DNA is TGTGCCAGCAGAGCTTGGACAGGGGGAAACACCATATATTTT. As protein: CASRAWTGGNTIYF.

J is TRBJ2-7 and V is TRBV6-5, with D tentatively TRBD2 (6 bases). The V and J ends lost 7 bases and 2 bases respectively, with 15 bases between them. The V gene's germline CDR1 is MNHEY and CDR2 SVGAGI. This CDR3 region has 14 residues. The CDR3 sequence is CASKPRAGTYEQYF. CDR3 sequence (DNA): TGTGCCAGCAAACCCAGGGCGGGAACCTACGAGCAGTACTTC.

The chain employs TRBV6-5 and TRBJ2-2; D gene ambiguous. This CDR3 comprises 14 residues. Trimming shortened V by 7 bases and J by 6 bases, and 15 bases separated the two germline ends. The germline V gene encodes CDR1 MNHEY and CDR2 SVGAGI. Here the CDR3 DNA reads TGTGCCAGCAAAGGTTCGCTCTTGTCCGGGGAGCTGTTTTTT. Translating it yields CASKGSLLSGELFF.

This rearrangement joins TRBV11-2 to TRBJ2-7; D uncertain. V was shortened by 4 bases and J by 2 bases, with 12 bases between the two germline ends. There are 14 residues in the CDR3. Germline V CDR1 and CDR2: SGHAT, FQNNGV. This CDR3 is CASSSKGVAYEQYF. The CDR3 DNA reads as TGTGCCAGCAGCTCCAAAGGTGTGGCCTACGAGCAGTACTTC.

The J gene is TRBJ2-5, the V gene TRBV5-1; TRBD1 is a possible D gene (6 bases). V gave up 0 bases and J gave up 2 bases, with 8 bases separating them. This CDR3 spans 14 amino acids. Germline V gene data show CDR1 as SGHRS and CDR2 as YFSETQ. The CDR3 loop is CASSLGQGQETQYF. Written as DNA, the CDR3 is TGCGCCAGCAGCTTGGGGCAGGGGCAAGAGACCCAGTACTTC.

This rearrangement joins TRBV10-3 to TRBJ2-5; TRBD1 matches 9 bases. With 10 bases clipped from V and 5 bases from J, the junction kept 5 bases outside the gene matches. The CDR3 is 12 amino acids. CDR1 and CDR2 from the germline V gene are ENHRY and SYGVKD. CDR3 sequence (DNA): TGTGCCAGCCGGGACAGGGAGGAGACCCAGTACTTC. It yields the protein CASRDREETQYF.

The chain has TRBV6-1 and TRBJ1-4; a possible D gene is TRBD1 (6 bases). The CDR3 spans 15 residues. Trimming left V 1 base short and J 9 bases short, with 15 bases between. The germline V gene has CDR1 MNHNS and CDR2 SASEGT. For the CDR3, the DNA is TGTGCCAGCAGTGAAGAGCAGGGGTCCCCGCAAAAACTGTTTTTT. Its protein is CASSEEQGSPQKLFF.